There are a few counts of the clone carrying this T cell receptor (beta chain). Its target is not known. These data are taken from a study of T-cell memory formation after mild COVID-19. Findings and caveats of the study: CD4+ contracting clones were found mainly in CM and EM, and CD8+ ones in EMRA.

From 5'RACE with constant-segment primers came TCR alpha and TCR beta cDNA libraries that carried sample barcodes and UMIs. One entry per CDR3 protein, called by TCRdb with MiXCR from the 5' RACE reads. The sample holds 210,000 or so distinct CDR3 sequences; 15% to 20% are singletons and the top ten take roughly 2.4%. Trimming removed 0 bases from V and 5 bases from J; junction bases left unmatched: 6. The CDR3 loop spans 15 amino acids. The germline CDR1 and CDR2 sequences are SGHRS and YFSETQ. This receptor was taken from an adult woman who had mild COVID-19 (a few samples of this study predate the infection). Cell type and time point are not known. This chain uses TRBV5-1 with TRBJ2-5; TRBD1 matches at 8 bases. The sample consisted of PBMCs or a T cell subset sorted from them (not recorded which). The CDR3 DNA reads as TGCGCCAGCAGCTTGGGGACAGGGCCCCGGGAGACCCAGTACTTC. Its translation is CASSLGTGPRETQYF.